The text below deals with one TCR beta chain. Its antigen is unidentified. Libraries were prepared by immunoSEQ multiplex PCR; TCRdb keeps only in-frame clonotypes and omits some of them. The data hold 350,000 to 500,000 clones, with roughly 90% observed a single time. V was cut by 0 bases and J by 6 bases, with 9 bases left in between. The CDR3 covers 15 residues. The V gene's germline CDR1 is ENHRY and CDR2 SYGVKD. The record originates from a study of Ad26.COV2.S vaccination and SARS-CoV-2 variants. Findings and caveats of the study: Reportedly, spike-specific CD8+ and CD4+ T cell responses achieved substantial breadth once vaccination had taken place.

Noted treatment: roughly 20 received Ad26.COV2.S at low or high dose, single or two shots; roughly five received placebo; per-sample allocation not given. Following the first vaccine or placebo injection, samples were taken on day 63. The material sequenced was peripheral blood, taken in a trial of Ad26.COV2.S vaccine versus placebo. The chain links TRBV10-3 to TRBJ1-6; TRBD1 might be the D (5 bases). This clonotype was sampled from a person between 18 and 60 years old who received the Ad26.COV2.S COVID-19 vaccine or a placebo. CDR3 protein: CAISESQGGNSPLHF. The CDR3 region has the DNA TGTGCCATCAGTGAGTCGCAGGGAGGTAATTCACCCCTCCACTTT.